This T cell receptor (beta chain) originates from a study of radiation and T cells in renal cell carcinoma. Study-level points and caveats: Without pretreatment biopsies, baseline tumor clonotype presence was undetermined.

On this clone itself: Its target is unknown.

The method was immunoSEQ multiplex PCR; TCRdb's version includes in-frame clones alone and lacks a portion of them. In the table there are 40,000 to 50,000 clones, over 80% of which are singletons. CDR1 and CDR2 (germline): SGHKS, YYEKEE (reference sequence). V was shortened by 1 base and J by 1 base, with 9 bases between the two germline ends. The CDR3 covers 15 residues. Sample time point: blood 4 weeks post-SBRT, at nephrectomy. Stated treatment: 15 Gy SBRT to primary tumor, nephrectomy 4 weeks later. Nephrectomy followed 15 Gy stereotactic body radiation by 4 weeks. After SBRT, blood was collected at 2 and 4 weeks, plus baseline.

This clonotype was obtained from a woman aged 70 to 79 with renal cell carcinoma. This specimen was blood, taken from a patient whose treatment included radiotherapy and nephrectomy. The V and J genes are TRBV5-5 and TRBJ2-4; D might be TRBD1 (6 bases). CDR3 coding DNA: TGTGCCAGCAGCTTGTTTCAGGGGGCCAAAAACATTCAGTACTTC. Translated, it gives CASSLFQGAKNIQYF.